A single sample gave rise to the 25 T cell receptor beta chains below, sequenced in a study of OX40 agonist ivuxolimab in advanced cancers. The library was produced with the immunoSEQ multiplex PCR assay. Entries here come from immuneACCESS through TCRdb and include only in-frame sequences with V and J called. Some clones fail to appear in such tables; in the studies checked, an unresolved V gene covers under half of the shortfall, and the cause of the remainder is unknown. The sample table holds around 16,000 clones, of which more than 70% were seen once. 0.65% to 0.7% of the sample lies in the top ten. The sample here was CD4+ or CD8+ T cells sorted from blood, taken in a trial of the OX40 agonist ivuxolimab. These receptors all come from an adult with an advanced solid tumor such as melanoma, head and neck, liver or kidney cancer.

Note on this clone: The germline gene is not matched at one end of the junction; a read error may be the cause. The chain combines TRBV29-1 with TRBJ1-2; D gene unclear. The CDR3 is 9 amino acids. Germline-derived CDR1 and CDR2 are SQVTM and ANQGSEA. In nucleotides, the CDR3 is TGCAGCGCTGAATCTGGCTACACCTTC. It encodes CSAESGYTF.

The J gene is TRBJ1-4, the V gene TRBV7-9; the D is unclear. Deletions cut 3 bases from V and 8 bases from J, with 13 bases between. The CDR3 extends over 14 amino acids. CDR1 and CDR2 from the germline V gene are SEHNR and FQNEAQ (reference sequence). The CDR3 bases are TGTGCCAGCAGCTTGGGGTCAGGCCACGAAAAACTGTTTTTT. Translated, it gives CASSLGSGHEKLFF.

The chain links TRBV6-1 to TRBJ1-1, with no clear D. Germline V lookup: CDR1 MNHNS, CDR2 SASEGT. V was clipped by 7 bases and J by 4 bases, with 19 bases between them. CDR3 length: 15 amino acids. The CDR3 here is CASTKTITGGTEAFF. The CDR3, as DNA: TGTGCCAGCACCAAGACAATAACCGGTGGCACTGAAGCTTTCTTT.

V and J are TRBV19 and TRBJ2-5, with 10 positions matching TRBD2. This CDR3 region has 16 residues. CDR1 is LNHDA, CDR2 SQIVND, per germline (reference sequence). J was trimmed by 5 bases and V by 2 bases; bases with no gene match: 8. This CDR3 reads CASSISSGRFGETQYF. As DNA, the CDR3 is TGTGCCAGTAGTATAAGTAGCGGGAGGTTTGGGGAGACCCAGTACTTC.

Here the CDR3 reads CASSPVGAQETQYF. The CDR3 nucleotides are TGTGCCAGCAGCCCCGTAGGGGCGCAGGAGACCCAGTACTTC. The rearrangement uses TRBV4-2 and TRBJ2-5; perhaps TRBD1 as D (5 bases). This CDR3 has 14 amino acids. Germline V gene lookup returns CDR1 LGHNA and CDR2 YNFKEQ. V lost 4 bases, J lost 5 bases, and 14 bases lay in between.

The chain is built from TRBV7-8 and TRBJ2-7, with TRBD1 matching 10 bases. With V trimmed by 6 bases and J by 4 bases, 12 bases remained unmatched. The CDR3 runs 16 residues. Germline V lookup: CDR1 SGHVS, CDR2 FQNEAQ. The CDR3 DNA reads TGTGCCAGCAGTGTTGGAATAAGGACAGGGGGGTACGAGCAGTACTTC. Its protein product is CASSVGIRTGGYEQYF.

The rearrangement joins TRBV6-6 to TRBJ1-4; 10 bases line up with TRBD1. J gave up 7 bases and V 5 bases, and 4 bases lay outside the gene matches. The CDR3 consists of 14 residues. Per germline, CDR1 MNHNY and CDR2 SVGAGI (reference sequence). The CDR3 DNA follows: TGTGCCAGCAGTAAGGGACAGGGGCGTGAAAAACTGTTTTTT. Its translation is CASSKGQGREKLFF.

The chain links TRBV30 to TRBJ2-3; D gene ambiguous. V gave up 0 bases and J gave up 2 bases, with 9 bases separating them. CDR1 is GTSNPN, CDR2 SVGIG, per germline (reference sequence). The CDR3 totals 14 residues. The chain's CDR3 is CAWSVAGNTDTQYF. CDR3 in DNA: TGTGCCTGGAGTGTAGCAGGCAACACAGATACGCAGTATTTT.

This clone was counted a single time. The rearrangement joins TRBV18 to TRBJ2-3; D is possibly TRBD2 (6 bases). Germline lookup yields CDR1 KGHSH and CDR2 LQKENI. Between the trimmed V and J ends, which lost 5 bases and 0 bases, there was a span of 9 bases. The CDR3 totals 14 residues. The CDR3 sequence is CASSSGVSTDTQYF. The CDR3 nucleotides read TGTGCCAGCTCATCGGGGGTTAGCACAGATACGCAGTATTTT.

The CDR3 is CASSQAPRGALQETQYF. The CDR3 bases are TGCGCCAGCAGCCAAGCACCTCGCGGGGCCTTACAAGAGACCCAGTACTTC. This chain uses TRBV4-1 with TRBJ2-5, with D possibly matching TRBD2 (6 bases). The CDR3 is 17 amino acids. Trimming pared 1 base from V and 2 bases from J, leaving 17 bases between. The germline CDR1 and CDR2 sequences are MGHRA and YSYEKL.

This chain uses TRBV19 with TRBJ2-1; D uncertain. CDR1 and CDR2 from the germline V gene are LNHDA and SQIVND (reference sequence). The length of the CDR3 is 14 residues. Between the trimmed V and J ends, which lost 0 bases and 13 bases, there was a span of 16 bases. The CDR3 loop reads CASSIEDAAPSQFF. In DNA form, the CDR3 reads TGTGCCAGTAGTATAGAGGATGCGGCCCCCTCTCAGTTCTTC.

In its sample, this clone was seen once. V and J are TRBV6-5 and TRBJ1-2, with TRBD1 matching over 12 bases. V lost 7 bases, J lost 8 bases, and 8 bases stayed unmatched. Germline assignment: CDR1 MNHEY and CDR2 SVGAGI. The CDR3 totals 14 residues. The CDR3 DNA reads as TGTGCCAGCAACCCGGGACAGGGGGCGCGGGGCTACACCTTC. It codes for CASNPGQGARGYTF.

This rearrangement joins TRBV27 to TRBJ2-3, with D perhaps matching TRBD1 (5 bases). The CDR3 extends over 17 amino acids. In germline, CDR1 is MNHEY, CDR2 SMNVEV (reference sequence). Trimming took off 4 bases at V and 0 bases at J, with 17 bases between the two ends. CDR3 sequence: CASSSKTDRTSTDTQYF. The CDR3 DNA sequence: TGTGCCAGCAGTTCAAAGACAGACCGAACAAGCACAGATACGCAGTATTTT.

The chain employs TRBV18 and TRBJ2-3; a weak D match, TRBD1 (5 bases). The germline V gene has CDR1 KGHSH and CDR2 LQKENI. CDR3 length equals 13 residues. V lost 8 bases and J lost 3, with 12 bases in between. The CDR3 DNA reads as TGTGCCAGCACGAATTACAGGACAGATACGCAGTATTTT. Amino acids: CASTNYRTDTQYF.

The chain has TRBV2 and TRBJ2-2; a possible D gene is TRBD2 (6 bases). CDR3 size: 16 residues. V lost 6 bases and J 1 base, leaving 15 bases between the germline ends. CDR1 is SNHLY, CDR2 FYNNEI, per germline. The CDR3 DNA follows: TGTGCCAGCAGCCGATGGGACTCCAGGAACACCGGGGAGCTGTTTTTT. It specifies CASSRWDSRNTGELFF.

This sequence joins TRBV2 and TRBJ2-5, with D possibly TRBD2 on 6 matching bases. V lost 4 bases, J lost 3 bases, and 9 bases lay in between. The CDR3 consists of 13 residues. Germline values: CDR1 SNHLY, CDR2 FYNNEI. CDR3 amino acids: CASSARGKETQYF. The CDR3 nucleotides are TGTGCCAGCAGTGCCCGGGGGAAAGAGACCCAGTACTTC.

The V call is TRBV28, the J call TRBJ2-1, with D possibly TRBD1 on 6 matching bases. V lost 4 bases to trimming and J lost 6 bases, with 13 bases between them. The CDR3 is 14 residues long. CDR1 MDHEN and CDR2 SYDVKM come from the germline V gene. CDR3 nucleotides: TGTGCCAGCAGTTCACAGGGTTTCGGCAATGAGCAGTTCTTC. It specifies CASSSQGFGNEQFF.

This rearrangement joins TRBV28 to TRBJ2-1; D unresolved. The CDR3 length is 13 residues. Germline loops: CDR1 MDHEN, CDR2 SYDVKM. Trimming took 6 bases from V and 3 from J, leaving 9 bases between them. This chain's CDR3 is CASRRSFYNEQFF. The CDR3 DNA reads TGTGCCAGCAGGAGGAGTTTCTACAATGAGCAGTTCTTC.

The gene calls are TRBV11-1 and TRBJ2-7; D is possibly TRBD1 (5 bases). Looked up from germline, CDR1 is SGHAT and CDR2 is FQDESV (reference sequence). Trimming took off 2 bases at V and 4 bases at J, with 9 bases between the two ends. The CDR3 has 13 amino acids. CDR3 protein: CASSLKTGYEQYF. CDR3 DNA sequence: TGTGCCAGCAGCTTAAAAACAGGATACGAGCAGTACTTC.

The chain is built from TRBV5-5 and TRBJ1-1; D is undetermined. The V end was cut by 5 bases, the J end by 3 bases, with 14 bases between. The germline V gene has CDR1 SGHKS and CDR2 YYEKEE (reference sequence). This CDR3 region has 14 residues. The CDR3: CASRTGVIDTEAFF. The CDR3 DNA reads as TGTGCCAGCAGGACCGGAGTAATCGACACTGAAGCTTTCTTT.

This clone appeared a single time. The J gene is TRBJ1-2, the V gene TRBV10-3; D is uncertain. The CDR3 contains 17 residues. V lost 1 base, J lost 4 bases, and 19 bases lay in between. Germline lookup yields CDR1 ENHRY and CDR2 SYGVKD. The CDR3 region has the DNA TGTGCCATCAGTGAGTTGGCCGACACCCCGGTATCCTATGGCTACACCTTC. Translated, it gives CAISELADTPVSYGYTF.

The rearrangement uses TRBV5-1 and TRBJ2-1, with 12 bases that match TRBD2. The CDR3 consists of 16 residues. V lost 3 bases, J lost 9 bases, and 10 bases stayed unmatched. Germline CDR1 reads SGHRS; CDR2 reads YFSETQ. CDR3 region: CASSWLAGGQGGEQFF. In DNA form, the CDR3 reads TGCGCCAGCAGCTGGCTAGCGGGAGGGCAGGGGGGTGAGCAGTTCTTC.

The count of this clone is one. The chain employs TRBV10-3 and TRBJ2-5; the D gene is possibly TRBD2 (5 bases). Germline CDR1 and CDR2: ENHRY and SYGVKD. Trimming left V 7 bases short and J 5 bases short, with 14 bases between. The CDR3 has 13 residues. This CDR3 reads CAIKDRGQETQYF. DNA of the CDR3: TGTGCCATCAAGGATCGGGGTCAGGAGACCCAGTACTTC.

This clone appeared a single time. Here the CDR3 DNA reads TGTGCCAGCAGCTTTACCAGGGGATCCCATGGCTACACCTTC. Protein: CASSFTRGSHGYTF. The chain carries TRBV7-2 and TRBJ1-2, with D tentatively TRBD1 (6 bases). Germline CDR1 SGHTA, CDR2 FQGNSA. V was cut by 3 bases and J by 6 bases, with 14 bases left in between. The CDR3 sequence is 14 residues long.

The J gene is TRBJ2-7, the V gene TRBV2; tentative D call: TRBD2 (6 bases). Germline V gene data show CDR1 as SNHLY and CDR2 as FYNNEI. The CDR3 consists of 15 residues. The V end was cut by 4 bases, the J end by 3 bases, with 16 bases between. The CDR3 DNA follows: TGTGCCAGCAGTGTGGAAGGCAACGGGGGCTACGAGCAGTACTTC. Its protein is CASSVEGNGGYEQYF.